A selection of T cell receptor beta chains follows, all from one sample in a study of T cells in Graves' hyperthyroidism and ophthalmopathy. TCRdb re-analysed the multiplex PCR reads in MiXCR, keeping a single row per CDR3 protein. The sample lists under 700,000 distinct CDR3 sequences; roughly 50% were seen once. The sequenced sample consisted of peripheral blood or thyroid tissue (not recorded which). These receptors were taken from a young woman with Graves' hyperthyroidism. Each CDR3 is given without its conserved first and last residue. Fields, in order: V gene, clone size, J gene, CDR3 protein. Only part of the rows carry a size: once, few, many, or a class if the clone is expanded.

v_call: TRBV29-1; clone_size: .; j_call: TRBJ2-7; cdr3_aa: SAGTSGRTGSYEQY
v_call: TRBV7-2; clone_size: many; j_call: TRBJ1-5; cdr3_aa: ASSYTGDQPQH
v_call: TRBV5-1; clone_size: few; j_call: TRBJ2-5; cdr3_aa: ASSLATREPRETQY
v_call: TRBV6-6; clone_size: .; j_call: TRBJ1-4; cdr3_aa: ASSATDTNEKLL
v_call: TRBV2; clone_size: few; j_call: TRBJ1-6; cdr3_aa: ASSYEGSRSSPLH
v_call: TRBV2; clone_size: .; j_call: TRBJ2-5; cdr3_aa: ASRGTGRETQY
v_call: TRBV29-1; clone_size: .; j_call: TRBJ1-3; cdr3_aa: SYLGTRENTIY
v_call: TRBV5-6; clone_size: .; j_call: TRBJ1-1; cdr3_aa: ASSSIENTEAF
v_call: TRBV2; clone_size: .; j_call: TRBJ2-5; cdr3_aa: ASRTGPGTQY
v_call: TRBV7-3; clone_size: few; j_call: TRBJ2-2; cdr3_aa: ASSFEGRGGELF
v_call: TRBV19; clone_size: few; j_call: TRBJ2-5; cdr3_aa: ASSRANEETQY
v_call: TRBV6-5; clone_size: few; j_call: TRBJ1-5; cdr3_aa: ASSYSMVSNQPQH
v_call: TRBV2; clone_size: many; j_call: TRBJ1-1; cdr3_aa: ASKGLSTEAF
v_call: TRBV7-2; clone_size: .; j_call: TRBJ2-7; cdr3_aa: ASSAPGLAELGNEQY
v_call: TRBV12-3/TRBV12-4; clone_size: .; j_call: TRBJ1-5; cdr3_aa: ASSTPPDSNQPQH
v_call: TRBV2; clone_size: many; j_call: TRBJ2-5; cdr3_aa: ASSDERQQETQY